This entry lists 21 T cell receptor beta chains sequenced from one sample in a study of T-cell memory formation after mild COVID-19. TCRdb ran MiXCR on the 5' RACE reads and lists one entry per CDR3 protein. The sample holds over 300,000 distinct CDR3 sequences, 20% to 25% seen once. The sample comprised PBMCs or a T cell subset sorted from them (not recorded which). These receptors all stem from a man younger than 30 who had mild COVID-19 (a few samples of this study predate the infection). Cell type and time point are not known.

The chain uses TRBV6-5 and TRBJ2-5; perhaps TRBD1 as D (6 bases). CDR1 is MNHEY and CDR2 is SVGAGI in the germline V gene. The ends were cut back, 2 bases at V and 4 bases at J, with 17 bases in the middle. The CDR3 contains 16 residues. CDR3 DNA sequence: TGTGCCAGCAGTTACGGTATGGGTCAGGGGATAGAGACCCAGTACTTC. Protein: CASSYGMGQGIETQYF.

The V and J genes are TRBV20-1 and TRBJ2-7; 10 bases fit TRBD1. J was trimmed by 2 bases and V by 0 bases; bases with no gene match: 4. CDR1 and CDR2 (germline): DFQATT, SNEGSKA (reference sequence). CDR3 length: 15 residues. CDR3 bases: TGCAGTGCTAGAGATCAGGGACAGGGGACCTACGAGCAGTACTTC. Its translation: CSARDQGQGTYEQYF.

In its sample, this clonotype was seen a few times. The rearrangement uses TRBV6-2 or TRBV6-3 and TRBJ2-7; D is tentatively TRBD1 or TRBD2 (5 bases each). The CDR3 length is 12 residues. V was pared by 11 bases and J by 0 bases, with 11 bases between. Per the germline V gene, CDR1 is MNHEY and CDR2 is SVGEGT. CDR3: CASARGSYEQYV. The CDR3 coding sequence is TGTGCCTCCGCGAGGGGCTCCTACGAGCAGTACGTC.

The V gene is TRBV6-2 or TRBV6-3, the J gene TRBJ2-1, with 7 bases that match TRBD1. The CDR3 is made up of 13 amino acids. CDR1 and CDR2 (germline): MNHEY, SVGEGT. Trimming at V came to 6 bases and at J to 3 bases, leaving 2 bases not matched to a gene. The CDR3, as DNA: TGTGCCAGCAGCAGGGGGTTCTACAATGAGCAGTTCTTC. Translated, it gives CASSRGFYNEQFF.

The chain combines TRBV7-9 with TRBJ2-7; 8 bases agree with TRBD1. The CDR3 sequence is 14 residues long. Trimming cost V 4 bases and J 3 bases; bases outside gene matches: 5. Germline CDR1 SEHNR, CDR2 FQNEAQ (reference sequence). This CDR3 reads CASSSPGGGYEQYV. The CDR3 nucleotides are TGTGCCAGCAGCTCCCCAGGGGGCGGCTACGAGCAGTACGTC.

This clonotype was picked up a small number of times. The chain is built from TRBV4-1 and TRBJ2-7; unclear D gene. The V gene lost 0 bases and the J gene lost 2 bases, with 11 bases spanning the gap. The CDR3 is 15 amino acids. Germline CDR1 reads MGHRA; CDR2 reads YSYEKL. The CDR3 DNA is TGCGCCAGCAGCCAAGATTGGGCGGATACCTACGAGCAGTACTTC. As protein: CASSQDWADTYEQYF.

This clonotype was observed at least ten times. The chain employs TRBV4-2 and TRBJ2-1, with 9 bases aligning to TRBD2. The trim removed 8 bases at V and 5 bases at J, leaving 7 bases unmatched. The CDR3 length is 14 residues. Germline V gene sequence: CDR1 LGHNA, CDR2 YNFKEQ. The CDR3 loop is CASRGGAEHNEQFF. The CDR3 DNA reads TGTGCCAGCCGCGGGGGGGCCGAACACAATGAGCAGTTCTTC.

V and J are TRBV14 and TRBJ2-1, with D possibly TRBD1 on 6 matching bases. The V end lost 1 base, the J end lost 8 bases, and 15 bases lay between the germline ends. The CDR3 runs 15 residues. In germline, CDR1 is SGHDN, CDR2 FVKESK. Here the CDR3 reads CASSQVLRGRYEQFF. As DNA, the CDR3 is TGTGCCAGCAGCCAAGTTCTTAGGGGGAGATATGAGCAGTTCTTC. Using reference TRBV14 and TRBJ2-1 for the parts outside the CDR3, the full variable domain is EAGVTQFPSHSVIEKGQTVTLRCDPISGHDNLYWYRRVMGKEIKFLLHFVKESKQDESGMPNNRFLAERTGGTYSTLKVQPAELEDSGVYFCASSQVLRGRYEQFFGPGTRLTVL.

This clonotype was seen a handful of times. The CDR3 bases are TGTGCCAGCAGCCGAGGACAGGGAGATACGCAGTATTTT. Its protein is CASSRGQGDTQYF. This chain connects TRBV6-5 to TRBJ2-3; 8 nucleotides match TRBD1. This CDR3 is built from 13 residues. Trimming removed 6 bases from V and 5 bases from J; junction bases left unmatched: 4. In germline, CDR1 is MNHEY, CDR2 SVGAGI.

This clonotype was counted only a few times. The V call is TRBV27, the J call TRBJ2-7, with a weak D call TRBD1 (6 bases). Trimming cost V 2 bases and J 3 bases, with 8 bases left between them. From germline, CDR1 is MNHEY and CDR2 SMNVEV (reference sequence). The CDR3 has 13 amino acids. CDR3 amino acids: CASSLKGHYEQYF. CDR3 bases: TGTGCCAGCAGTTTAAAGGGACACTACGAGCAGTACTTC.

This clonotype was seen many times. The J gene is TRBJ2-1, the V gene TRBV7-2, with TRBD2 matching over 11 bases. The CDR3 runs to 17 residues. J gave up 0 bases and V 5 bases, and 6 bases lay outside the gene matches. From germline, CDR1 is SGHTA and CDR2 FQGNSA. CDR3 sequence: CASSGRLAGPSYNEQFF. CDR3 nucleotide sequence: TGTGCCAGCAGCGGCAGACTAGCGGGACCCTCCTACAATGAGCAGTTCTTC.

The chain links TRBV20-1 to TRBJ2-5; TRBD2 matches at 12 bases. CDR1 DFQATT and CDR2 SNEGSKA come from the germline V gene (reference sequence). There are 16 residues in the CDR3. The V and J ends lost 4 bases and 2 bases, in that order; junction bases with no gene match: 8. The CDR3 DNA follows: TGCAGTGCTACGACGACTAGCGGGGGATTACAAGAGACCCAGTACTTC. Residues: CSATTTSGGLQETQYF.

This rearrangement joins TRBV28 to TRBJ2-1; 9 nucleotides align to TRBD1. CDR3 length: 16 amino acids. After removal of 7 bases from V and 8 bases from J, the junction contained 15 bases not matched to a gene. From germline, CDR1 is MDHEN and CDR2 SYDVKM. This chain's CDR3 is CASNSYGTGNLHEQFF. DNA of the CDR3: TGTGCCAGCAACTCATACGGGACAGGGAATCTGCATGAGCAGTTCTTC. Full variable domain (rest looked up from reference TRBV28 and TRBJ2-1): DVKVTQSSRYLVKRTGEKVFLECVQDMDHENMFWYRQDPGLGLRLIYFSYDVKMKEKGDIPEGYSVSREKKERFSLILESASTNQTSMYLCASNSYGTGNLHEQFFGPGTRLTVL.

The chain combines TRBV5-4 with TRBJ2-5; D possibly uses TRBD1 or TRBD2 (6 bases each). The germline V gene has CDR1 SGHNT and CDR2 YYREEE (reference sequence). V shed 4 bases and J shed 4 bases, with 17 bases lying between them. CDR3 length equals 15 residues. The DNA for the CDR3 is TGTGCCAGCAGCCCAAGGGGGGTAATAAGAGAGACCCAGTACTTC. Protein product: CASSPRGVIRETQYF. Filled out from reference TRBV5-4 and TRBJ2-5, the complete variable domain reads ETGVTQSPTHLIKTRGQQVTLRCSSQSGHNTVSWYQQALGQGPQFIFQYYREEENGRGNFPPRFSGLQFPNYSSELNVNALELDDSALYLCASSPRGVIRETQYFGPGTRLLVL.

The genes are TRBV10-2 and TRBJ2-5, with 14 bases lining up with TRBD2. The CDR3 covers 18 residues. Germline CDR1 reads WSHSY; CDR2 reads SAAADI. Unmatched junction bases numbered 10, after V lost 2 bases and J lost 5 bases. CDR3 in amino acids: CASSEGGKGLAGEETQYF. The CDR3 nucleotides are TGCGCCAGCAGTGAGGGAGGAAAGGGACTAGCGGGGGAGGAGACCCAGTACTTC.

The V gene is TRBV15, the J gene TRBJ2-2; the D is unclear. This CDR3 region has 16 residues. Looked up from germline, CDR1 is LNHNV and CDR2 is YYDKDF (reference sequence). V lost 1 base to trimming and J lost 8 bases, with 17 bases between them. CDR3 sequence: CATSRAGAAVPGELFF. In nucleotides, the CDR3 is TGTGCCACCAGCAGAGCGGGCGCCGCGGTCCCGGGGGAGCTGTTTTTT. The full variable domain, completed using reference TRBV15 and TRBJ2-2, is DAMVIQNPRYQVTQFGKPVTLSCSQTLNHNVMYWYQQKSSQAPKLLFHYYDKDFNNEADTPDNFQSRRPNTSFCFLDIRSPGLGDTAMYLCATSRAGAAVPGELFFGEGSRLTVL.

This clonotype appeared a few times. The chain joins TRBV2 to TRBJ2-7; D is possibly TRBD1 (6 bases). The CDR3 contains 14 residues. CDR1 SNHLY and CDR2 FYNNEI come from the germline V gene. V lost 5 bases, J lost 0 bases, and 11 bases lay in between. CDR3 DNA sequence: TGTGCCAGCAGTAGGACAGTAAGCTCCTACGAGCAGTACGTC. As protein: CASSRTVSSYEQYV.

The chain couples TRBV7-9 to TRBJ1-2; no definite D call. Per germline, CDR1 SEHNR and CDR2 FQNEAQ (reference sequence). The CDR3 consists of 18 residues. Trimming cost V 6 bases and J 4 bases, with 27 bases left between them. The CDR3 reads CASSQPREARELAYGYTF. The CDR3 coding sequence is TGTGCCAGCAGTCAACCCCGTGAGGCGCGGGAGTTGGCCTATGGCTACACCTTC.

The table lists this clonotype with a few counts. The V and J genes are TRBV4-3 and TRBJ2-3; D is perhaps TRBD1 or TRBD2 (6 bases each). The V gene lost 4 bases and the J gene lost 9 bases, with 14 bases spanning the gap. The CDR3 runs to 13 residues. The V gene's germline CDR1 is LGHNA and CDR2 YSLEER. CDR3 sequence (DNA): TGCGCCAGCAGCCCCCGGGGGCAGCACACGCAGTATTTT. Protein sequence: CASSPRGQHTQYF.

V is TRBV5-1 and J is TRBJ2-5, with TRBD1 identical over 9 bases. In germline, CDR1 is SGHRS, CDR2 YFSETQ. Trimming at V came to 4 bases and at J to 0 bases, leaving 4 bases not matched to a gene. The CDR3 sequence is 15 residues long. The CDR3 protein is CASSDGTGNQETQYF. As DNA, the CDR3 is TGCGCCAGCAGCGATGGGACAGGGAACCAAGAGACCCAGTACTTC. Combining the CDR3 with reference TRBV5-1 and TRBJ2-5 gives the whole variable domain KAGVTQTPRYLIKTRGQQVTLSCSPISGHRSVSWYQQTPGQGLQFLFEYFSETQRNKGNFPGRFSGRQFSNSRSEMNVSTLELGDSALYLCASSDGTGNQETQYFGPGTRLLVL.

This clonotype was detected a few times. The CDR3 DNA reads TGTGCCAGCAGCCCTGGACAGGGGGCCACAGATACGCAGTATTTT. Translated: CASSPGQGATDTQYF. The chain uses TRBV5-4 and TRBJ2-3, with 11 bases fitting TRBD1. J was trimmed by 2 bases and V by 4 bases; bases with no gene match: 3. The V gene's germline CDR1 is SGHNT and CDR2 YYREEE (reference sequence). CDR3 length equals 15 residues. Variable domain in full (rest from reference TRBV5-4 and TRBJ2-3): ETGVTQSPTHLIKTRGQQVTLRCSSQSGHNTVSWYQQALGQGPQFIFQYYREEENGRGNFPPRFSGLQFPNYSSELNVNALELDDSALYLCASSPGQGATDTQYFGPGTRLTVL.